The 32 T cell receptor beta chains below all came from one sample that was sequenced in a study of blood T cells in healthy people across ages. Sample-barcoded 5' priming and a J-beta primer mix drove a second PCR of roughly 7 to 11 cycles. Each CDR3 protein is one row after TCRdb ran MiXCR on the 5' RACE reads. Of roughly 680,000 distinct CDR3 sequences in the sample, about 51% were seen once. Sequenced material: blood. The receptor set was obtained from a woman aged 80 or over in good health.

This chain links TRBV3-1 with TRBJ2-7, with 13 bases aligning to TRBD2. The CDR3 consists of 15 residues. In germline, CDR1 is LGHDT, CDR2 YNNKEL (reference sequence). V lost 4 bases to trimming and J lost 7 bases; unmatched junction nucleotides: 7. As DNA, the CDR3 is TGTGCCAGCAGCCTACTCGGGACTAGCGGGAAAGAGCAGTACTTC. Translating gives CASSLLGTSGKEQYF.

This chain links TRBV6-1 with TRBJ1-1; D is uncertain. Germline CDR1 is MNHNS and CDR2 is SASEGT. The V end lost 10 bases, the J end lost 4 bases, and 16 bases lay between the germline ends. The CDR3 totals 13 residues. For the CDR3, the DNA is TGTGCCACCCTCGACTCTTGGGGCACTGAAGCTTTCTTT. Its translation is CATLDSWGTEAFF.

The CDR3 spells CASSSISGTLRTDTQYF. The CDR3, as DNA: TGCGCCAGCAGCTCGATTTCCGGGACTCTCCGCACAGATACGCAGTATTTT. J is TRBJ2-3 and V is TRBV5-1, with a possible D match to TRBD2 (6 bases). Trimming stripped 3 bases from V and 1 base from J, with 18 bases between. Germline V gene lookup returns CDR1 SGHRS and CDR2 YFSETQ. This CDR3 contains 17 residues.

The genes are TRBV3-1 and TRBJ2-5, with D perhaps matching TRBD1 or TRBD2 (6 bases each). The end of the DNA fits TRBJ2-7 better, so the J call may be wrong. The CDR3 contains 16 residues. Germline assignment: CDR1 LGHDT and CDR2 YNNKEL (reference sequence). The CDR3 here is CASSLLIGAGHYEQYF. In nucleotides, the CDR3 is TGTGCCAGCAGCCTTCTAATAGGGGCGGGACACTACGAGCAGTACTTC.

This rearrangement joins TRBV7-2 to TRBJ2-1; 10 nucleotides align to TRBD2. Germline values: CDR1 SGHTA, CDR2 FQGNSA. The length of the CDR3 is 15 residues. The J segment lost 7 bases and the V segment lost 5 bases, leaving 8 bases of the junction unmatched. The CDR3 loop is CASSPQRGGSNEQFF. The CDR3 DNA sequence: TGTGCCAGCAGCCCCCAGCGGGGGGGCAGTAATGAGCAGTTCTTC.

This clonotype came up a few times. V and J are TRBV28 and TRBJ1-2, with D unresolved. Germline V gene data show CDR1 as MDHEN and CDR2 as SYDVKM. This CDR3 comprises 16 residues. V dropped 5 bases and J dropped 3 bases, with 19 bases sitting between them. CDR3 sequence: CASSPPGVAGYYGYTF. CDR3 nucleotide sequence: TGTGCCAGCAGTCCCCCCGGGGTGGCTGGCTACTATGGCTACACCTTC.

This clonotype showed up just a few times. The chain recombines TRBV6-5 with TRBJ2-3; 8 bases fit TRBD2. Germline assignment: CDR1 MNHEY and CDR2 SVGAGI. The CDR3 runs to 16 residues. The trim removed 6 bases at V and 1 base at J, leaving 9 bases unmatched. CDR3 loop: CASSDGLRGGTDTQYF. The CDR3 DNA is TGTGCCAGCAGCGACGGTCTGCGGGGGGGCACAGATACGCAGTATTTT.

This clonotype has just one count. V and J are TRBV6-5 and TRBJ1-6; TRBD1 agrees at 7 bases. The length of the CDR3 is 13 residues. Germline-derived CDR1 and CDR2 are MNHEY and SVGAGI. With V trimmed by 5 bases and J by 10 bases, 5 bases remained unmatched. The DNA of the CDR3 is TGTGCCAGCAGTAGACAGGGTGGGTCACCCCTCCACTTT. Encoded protein: CASSRQGGSPLHF.

The V and J genes are TRBV27 and TRBJ1-6; 9 bases are shared with TRBD1. This CDR3 spans 17 amino acids. CDR1 and CDR2 from the germline V gene are MNHEY and SMNVEV (reference sequence). The V and J ends lost 1 base and 6 bases, in that order; junction bases with no gene match: 7. The CDR3 coding sequence is TGTGCCAGCAGTTTATGGGTGAAGACAGGGGGTAATTCACCCCTCCACTTT. Its protein product is CASSLWVKTGGNSPLHF.

This clonotype has just one count. The V gene is TRBV29-1, the J gene TRBJ2-3, with TRBD1 identical over 9 bases. There are 13 residues in the CDR3. The V gene end was trimmed by 7 bases and the J gene end by 4 bases; junction bases not matched to a gene: 6. The germline CDR1 and CDR2 sequences are SQVTM and ANQGSEA. The CDR3: CSATGGYADTQYF. The CDR3 DNA follows: TGCAGCGCGACAGGGGGATATGCAGATACGCAGTATTTT.

A word on this clonotype: A read error may explain this, as a much larger clone is one base away. The rearrangement uses TRBV7-8 and TRBJ2-3, with TRBD2 identical over 7 bases. CDR1 and CDR2 from the germline V gene are SGHVS and FQNEAQ. The CDR3 covers 12 residues. The CDR3 nucleotides read TGTACCAGCGGGATTAGGGCAGATACGCAGTATTTT. It encodes CTSGIRADTQYF.

The genes are TRBV4-2 and TRBJ2-7, with D perhaps matching TRBD2 (5 bases). V was cut by 2 bases and J by 2 bases, with 19 bases left in between. Germline V lookup: CDR1 LGHNA, CDR2 YNFKEQ. The CDR3 consists of 17 residues. CDR3: CASSQPSARADPYEQYF. The CDR3 nucleotides read TGTGCCAGCAGCCAACCCTCCGCACGAGCGGACCCCTACGAGCAGTACTTC.

This clonotype was seen ten or more times. This chain joins TRBV5-1 and TRBJ2-1; 8 nucleotides line up with TRBD2. The CDR3 has 15 amino acids. Germline values: CDR1 SGHRS, CDR2 YFSETQ. Trimming removed 6 bases from V and 5 bases from J; junction bases left unmatched: 10. The CDR3 coding sequence is TGCGCCAGCACGATTTTAGCGGGGAGAAACAATGAGCAGTTCTTC. It encodes CASTILAGRNNEQFF.

Only a few counts were recorded for this clonotype. The rearrangement uses TRBV18 and TRBJ2-2; D gene unclear. CDR3 length: 16 amino acids. V lost 0 bases, J lost 1 base, and 9 bases lay in between. Germline V gene data show CDR1 as KGHSH and CDR2 as LQKENI. The CDR3 reads CASSPPSLQNTGELFF. The CDR3 nucleotides read TGTGCCAGCTCACCACCGTCACTGCAGAACACCGGGGAGCTGTTTTTT.

The gene calls are TRBV20-1 and TRBJ2-1, with TRBD2 matching over 10 bases. This CDR3 has 17 amino acids. Germline CDR1 and CDR2: DFQATT and SNEGSKA (reference sequence). The junction had 11 bases not matched to a gene; V was cut back by 6 bases and J by 0 bases. Here the CDR3 reads CSAIVAGGLSSYNEQFF. DNA for the CDR3: TGCAGTGCCATCGTAGCGGGAGGTTTATCCTCCTACAATGAGCAGTTCTTC.

The chain uses TRBV7-2 and TRBJ2-3; D may be TRBD1 (5 bases). V lost 5 bases to trimming and J lost 4 bases, with 10 bases between them. Germline V gives CDR1 SGHTA, CDR2 FQGNSA. There are 13 residues in the CDR3. The CDR3 nucleotides are TGTGCCAGCAGCGCGTGGGGCGCAGATACGCAGTATTTT. Encoded protein: CASSAWGADTQYF.

The rearrangement joins TRBV9 to TRBJ1-2; D unresolved. CDR3 size: 17 residues. Trimming left V 0 bases short and J 0 bases short, with 15 bases between. Germline CDR1 and CDR2: SGDLS and YYNGEE. The CDR3 spells CASSVGGGPSSNYGYTF. CDR3 in DNA: TGTGCCAGCAGCGTAGGAGGCGGACCGTCATCTAACTATGGCTACACCTTC.

A word on this clonotype: This may stem from a read error, because a much larger clone lies one nucleotide away. This chain uses TRBV5-1 with TRBJ2-7; tentative D call: TRBD1 (7 bases). Germline CDR1 is SGHRS and CDR2 is YFSETQ. The CDR3 is 16 amino acids. CDR3 sequence reads: CASGLESQGGSYEQYF. Here the CDR3 DNA reads TGCGCCAGCGGCTTGGAGAGCCAGGGGGGCTCCTACGAGCAGTACTTC.

This rearrangement joins TRBV5-1 to TRBJ2-1; 7 bases map to TRBD2. The end of the DNA is better explained by TRBJ2-7, so the J call may be wrong. There are 15 residues in the CDR3. CDR1 and CDR2 (germline): SGHRS, YFSETQ. CDR3 nucleotide sequence: TGCGCCAGCAGCTTGGATCTAGCGGAATACAATGAGCAGTACTTC. Translation gives CASSLDLAEYNEQYF.

The chain recombines TRBV29-1 with TRBJ2-2; the D gene is possibly TRBD2 (5 bases). V dropped 4 bases and J dropped 7 bases, with 13 bases sitting between them. Germline V lookup: CDR1 SQVTM, CDR2 ANQGSEA. This CDR3 has 13 amino acids. This CDR3 is CSVAGPGNGELFF. The CDR3 region has the DNA TGCAGCGTTGCGGGTCCGGGGAACGGGGAGCTGTTTTTT.

On this clonotype: A much larger clone differs from this one at a single base, so this may be a read error. V and J are TRBV10-3 and TRBJ2-7, with D unclear. Germline values: CDR1 ENHRY, CDR2 SYGVKD. V lost 4 bases and J 1 base, leaving 5 bases between the germline ends. CDR3 length: 12 amino acids. The CDR3 DNA is TGTGCCATCAGTGGCAGGTCCTACGAGCAGTACTTC. Translating it yields CAISGRSYEQYF.

This clonotype was observed many times. The chain uses TRBV29-1 and TRBJ2-7; TRBD2 is a possible D gene (6 bases). The germline V gene has CDR1 SQVTM and CDR2 ANQGSEA. Between the trimmed V and J ends, which lost 4 bases and 5 bases, there was a span of 12 bases. This CDR3 has 12 residues. Here the CDR3 reads CSVAVRGNEQYF. Written as DNA, the CDR3 is TGCAGCGTTGCAGTTCGGGGGAACGAGCAGTACTTC.

Notes on this clonotype: This may be a read error: a much more frequent sequence differs by one nucleotide. The missing conserved phenylalanine or tryptophan at the end of this CDR3 makes a read error likely. The V call is TRBV20-1, the J call TRBJ2-7; D is unclear. Germline-derived CDR1 and CDR2 are DFQATT and SNEGSKA (reference sequence). Trimming removed 3 bases at V and 0 bases at J, with 6 bases between. The CDR3 runs to 12 residues. The CDR3: CSARKDSYEQYL. Written as DNA, the CDR3 is TGCAGTGCTAGGAAGGACTCCTACGAGCAGTACCTC.

The V and J genes are TRBV20-1 and TRBJ1-1, with D unclear. Germline assignment: CDR1 DFQATT and CDR2 SNEGSKA (reference sequence). This CDR3 has 16 amino acids. Trimming pared 0 bases from V and 0 bases from J, leaving 14 bases between. The CDR3, as DNA: TGCAGTGCTAGAGATCATCGCAGAGACATGAACACTGAAGCTTTCTTT. Encoded protein: CSARDHRRDMNTEAFF.

This clonotype was seen ten or more times. The CDR3 DNA reads as TGCAGTGCTAGAGGGGCAGAGTTAGCGGGACAGCAGTTCTTC. Translation gives CSARGAELAGQQFF. The chain couples TRBV20-1 to TRBJ2-1; the match to TRBD2 covers 8 bases. Trimming removed 1 base from V and 11 bases from J; junction bases left unmatched: 10. The CDR3 length is 14 residues. The V gene's germline CDR1 is DFQATT and CDR2 SNEGSKA (reference sequence).

Ten or more counts support this clonotype. The rearrangement joins TRBV10-3 to TRBJ2-5; 9 positions agree with TRBD1. The CDR3 has 15 residues. Germline-derived CDR1 and CDR2 are ENHRY and SYGVKD. J lost 2 bases, V lost 4 bases, and 5 bases had no gene match. The CDR3 DNA follows: TGTGCCATCAGTGTGTACAGGGGGCTTCAAGAGACCCAGTACTTC. Residues: CAISVYRGLQETQYF.

The chain is built from TRBV9 and TRBJ2-2; tentatively, D is TRBD2 (6 bases). The germline V and J ends were trimmed by 3 bases and 1 base, with 16 bases remaining between them. The CDR3 has 17 residues. In germline, CDR1 is SGDLS, CDR2 YYNGEE. The CDR3 nucleotides read TGTGCCAGCAGCGCCCTTGCTGCGGGACTGAACACCGGGGAGCTGTTTTTT. It yields the protein CASSALAAGLNTGELFF.

The chain links TRBV29-1 to TRBJ2-5, with 8 bases aligning to TRBD1. In germline, CDR1 is SQVTM, CDR2 ANQGSEA. Germline trimming cut 5 bases from V and 11 bases from J; bases unmatched to any gene: 13. The CDR3 runs 13 residues. The DNA of the CDR3 is TGCAGCGTTCCGGACAGGGTGGGCAATGAGCAGTACTTC. It encodes CSVPDRVGNEQYF.

The chain employs TRBV30 and TRBJ2-5; 8 bases fit TRBD1. The closer fit of TRBJ2-7 to the DNA end suggests the J call may be wrong. Per germline, CDR1 GTSNPN and CDR2 SVGIG (reference sequence). The CDR3 has 13 amino acids. Here the CDR3 reads CAWSVQGGNEQYF. For the CDR3, the DNA is TGTGCCTGGAGTGTACAGGGGGGAAACGAGCAGTACTTC.

The chain recombines TRBV12-3 or TRBV12-4 with TRBJ2-3; D may be TRBD1 (5 bases). This CDR3 region has 13 residues. Between the trimmed V and J ends, which lost 8 bases and 4 bases, there was a span of 13 bases. The DNA for the CDR3 is TGTGCCAGCGGGATGGGGCAAGCAGATACGCAGTATTTT. It encodes CASGMGQADTQYF.

This clonotype has more than one count but fewer than ten. This chain joins TRBV5-1 and TRBJ2-5; D unclear. CDR1 SGHRS and CDR2 YFSETQ come from the germline V gene. V was cut by 0 bases and J by 11 bases, with 14 bases left in between. CDR3 length equals 13 residues. This CDR3 is CASSLGFDNEQYF. Written as DNA, the CDR3 is TGCGCCAGCAGCTTGGGGTTCGACAATGAGCAGTACTTC.

This chain links TRBV19 with TRBJ1-5; tentative D call: TRBD1 (6 bases). The CDR3 runs 16 residues. V lost 10 bases to trimming and J lost 1 base, with 20 bases between them. CDR1 is LNHDA and CDR2 is SQIVND in the germline V gene (reference sequence). DNA of the CDR3: TGTGCCACCACGAGTGGGGGGCGCATAAGCAATCAGCCCCAGCATTTT. It encodes CATTSGGRISNQPQHF.